The 12 T cell receptor beta chains in this list originate from one sample, sequenced in a study of Ad26.COV2.S vaccination and SARS-CoV-2 variants. Profiling relied on immunoSEQ multiplex PCR, and the TCRdb table lists in-frame clones only, not all of them. The repertoire holds around 450,000 clones, with roughly nine tenths as singletons. Described treatment: about 20 received Ad26.COV2.S at low or high dose, single or two shots; several received placebo; per-sample allocation not given. The study sampled participants on day 63 after the first vaccine or placebo injection. Sequencing was performed on peripheral blood, taken in a trial of Ad26.COV2.S vaccine versus placebo. The receptor set was obtained from a person aged 18-65 years who received the Ad26.COV2.S COVID-19 vaccine or a placebo.

This chain links TRBV2 with TRBJ1-1, with unresolved D. The CDR3 loop spans 13 amino acids. Germline V gives CDR1 SNHLY, CDR2 FYNNEI. The ends were cut back, 4 bases at V and 0 bases at J, with 6 bases in the middle. CDR3 coding DNA: TGTGCCAGCAGTGTCCGGATGAACACTGAAGCTTTCTTT. Its translation is CASSVRMNTEAFF.

The genes are TRBV6-2 or TRBV6-3 and TRBJ2-2; D remains unclear. V lost 2 bases and J 6 bases, leaving 10 bases between the germline ends. The CDR3 consists of 14 residues. The germline V gene has CDR1 MNHEY and CDR2 SVGEGT. The CDR3 is CASSYLPYPGELFF. In nucleotides, the CDR3 is TGTGCCAGCAGTTACCTACCGTATCCCGGGGAGCTGTTTTTT.

The chain is built from TRBV6-6 and TRBJ1-6; TRBD1 might be the D (6 bases). The CDR3 has 18 amino acids. V was clipped by 5 bases and J by 0 bases, with 17 bases between them. CDR1 and CDR2 (germline): MNHNY, SVGAGI (reference sequence). Here the CDR3 reads CASSPGHRASSYNSPLHF. CDR3 nucleotides: TGTGCCAGCAGTCCGGGACACCGAGCCAGCTCCTATAATTCACCCCTCCACTTT.

This chain links TRBV9 with TRBJ2-2, with 9 nucleotides matching TRBD1. V lost 4 bases, J lost 1 base, and 5 bases stayed unmatched. The germline gives CDR1 SGDLS, CDR2 YYNGEE. This CDR3 has 16 residues. The CDR3 bases are TGTGCCAGCAGCCGGACAGGGGCGATGAACACCGGGGAGCTGTTTTTT. It specifies CASSRTGAMNTGELFF.

This clone was counted a single time. The chain employs TRBV3-1 (or the pseudogene TRBV3-2) and TRBJ2-1, with TRBD1 as a possible D gene (5 bases). The V gene lost 0 bases and the J gene lost 0 bases, with 9 bases spanning the gap. This CDR3 is 16 amino acids long. Per germline, CDR1 LGHDT and CDR2 YNNKEL (reference sequence). DNA for the CDR3: TGTGCCAGCAGCCAAGAAGGGGTCCACTCCTACAATGAGCAGTTCTTC. It encodes CASSQEGVHSYNEQFF.

This chain joins TRBV5-6 and TRBJ2-7; 10 bases agree with TRBD2. The CDR3 loop spans 15 amino acids. Germline lookup yields CDR1 SGHDT and CDR2 YYEEEE. V shed 1 base, J shed 3 bases, and the junction held 4 bases outside the gene matches. CDR3 in DNA: TGTGCCAGCAGCTTGATAGCGGGGGGCCTCTACGAGCAGTACTTC. Its protein product is CASSLIAGGLYEQYF.

This clone has just a few counts. This chain uses TRBV7-6 with TRBJ2-1, with D possibly matching TRBD2 (6 bases). Trimming cost V 2 bases and J 8 bases, with 19 bases left between them. The CDR3 is 16 amino acids. The germline gives CDR1 SGHVS, CDR2 FNYEAQ. The CDR3 sequence: CASSLLSRGGNDEQFF. Written as DNA, the CDR3 is TGTGCCAGCAGCTTATTGTCCAGAGGAGGGAACGATGAGCAGTTCTTC.

The gene calls are TRBV6-5 and TRBJ2-1; a possible D gene is TRBD1 (5 bases). Germline V lookup: CDR1 MNHEY, CDR2 SVGAGI. The ends were cut back, 6 bases at V and 7 bases at J, with 13 bases in the middle. This CDR3 has 13 residues. The CDR3 region has the DNA TGTGCCAGCAGAAGGTTAGGGGATAATGAGCAGTTCTTC. Translated: CASRRLGDNEQFF.

The chain is built from TRBV7-8 and TRBJ1-2; D is undetermined. The length of the CDR3 is 14 residues. The V end was cut by 3 bases, the J end by 3 bases, with 11 bases between. Germline V CDR1 and CDR2: SGHVS, FQNEAQ. CDR3 protein: CASSLLAMDYGYTF. The CDR3 region has the DNA TGTGCCAGCAGCTTGTTAGCCATGGACTATGGCTACACCTTC.

The chain couples TRBV30 to TRBJ1-6; weak D call: TRBD1 (5 bases). Trimming took off 2 bases at V and 6 bases at J, with 20 bases between the two ends. Germline CDR1 is GTSNPN and CDR2 is SVGIG (reference sequence). The CDR3 runs 17 residues. The CDR3 here is CAWSTFDAGTVNSPLHF. CDR3 nucleotide sequence: TGTGCCTGGAGTACCTTCGACGCCGGGACGGTTAATTCACCCCTCCACTTT.

This chain links TRBV6-5 with TRBJ2-7, with unresolved D. The CDR3 is 14 amino acids. The germline V gene has CDR1 MNHEY and CDR2 SVGAGI. The ends were cut back, 8 bases at V and 2 bases at J, with 16 bases in the middle. For the CDR3, the DNA is TGTGCCAGCGCCCTGGGGTGGGCCCCCTACGAGCAGTACTTC. Encoded protein: CASALGWAPYEQYF.

The chain has TRBV11-3 and TRBJ1-1; D is perhaps TRBD1 (5 bases). V lost 0 bases and J lost 1, with 9 bases in between. The germline V gene encodes CDR1 SGHNT and CDR2 YENEEA. This CDR3 has 15 amino acids. In nucleotides, the CDR3 is TGTGCCAGCAGCTTAGATAGTCAGGGGAACACTGAAGCTTTCTTT. This gives the protein CASSLDSQGNTEAFF.